This entry lists 28 T cell receptor beta chains sequenced from one sample in a study of beta chain features in type 1 diabetes. Since all of the isolated RNA was reverse transcribed, expressed TCRB transcripts were what got sequenced. Some clones are missing from TCRdb's copy, which holds only in-frame ones; the method was immunoSEQ multiplex PCR. The data hold under 450,000 clones, with approximately 14% observed a single time. Sequencing was performed on naive CD4+ T cells from blood. The source is a man aged 25-45 years in good health.

This clone was counted only a few times. The chain uses TRBV4-3 and TRBJ1-2; TRBD1 aligns across 9 bases. There are 20 residues in the CDR3. Germline values: CDR1 LGHNA, CDR2 YSLEER. J was trimmed by 2 bases and V by 2 bases; bases with no gene match: 18. The CDR3 DNA reads TGCGCCAGCAGCCAAACCACAGGGGGCGCATTGGGAATTATCAACTATGGCTACACCTTC. Its translation: CASSQTTGGALGIINYGYTF.

The J gene is TRBJ2-5, the V gene TRBV15; 7 bases are shared with TRBD1. From germline, CDR1 is LNHNV and CDR2 YYDKDF (reference sequence). J was trimmed by 2 bases and V by 1 base; bases with no gene match: 7. This CDR3 comprises 16 residues. The CDR3 DNA is TGTGCCACCAGCAGAGCTTACGGGACAGCTCAAGAGACCCAGTACTTC. Its translation is CATSRAYGTAQETQYF.

In this sample, this clone turned up a few times. DNA of the CDR3: TGTGCCAGTATTCGTAGCGGGAGGCCCCCAGATACGCAGTATTTT. As protein: CASIRSGRPPDTQYF. The V call is TRBV19, the J call TRBJ2-3; 10 bases fit TRBD2. This CDR3 spans 15 amino acids. V shed 7 bases and J 4 bases; nucleotides not matched to a gene: 8. CDR1 and CDR2 from the germline V gene are LNHDA and SQIVND (reference sequence).

This chain joins TRBV30 and TRBJ2-6; D assignment may be TRBD1 or TRBD2 (5 bases each). The germline V gene encodes CDR1 GTSNPN and CDR2 SVGIG (reference sequence). The CDR3 covers 17 residues. V was shortened by 4 bases and J by 3 bases, with 19 bases between the two germline ends. The CDR3 DNA follows: TGTGCCTGGAATTCAAGGGGCAGAGGGGTTGGGGCCAACGTCCTGACTTTC. Translation gives CAWNSRGRGVGANVLTF.

The genes are TRBV6-1 and TRBJ2-7, with 7 nucleotides matching TRBD1. The CDR3 has 15 amino acids. The germline gives CDR1 MNHNS, CDR2 SASEGT. The ends lost 3 bases at V and 0 bases at J; junction bases unmatched: 5. As DNA, the CDR3 is TGTGCCAGCAGTGAGGGGGACAGAGTCTCCTACGAGCAGTACGTC. Translation: CASSEGDRVSYEQYV.

DNA of the CDR3: TGTGCCTGGAGTAGGCGAGCTAGCGGGATCTACGAGCAGTACGTC. Encoded protein: CAWSRRASGIYEQYV. The V call is TRBV30, the J call TRBJ2-7; 9 bases map to TRBD2. The germline V gene encodes CDR1 GTSNPN and CDR2 SVGIG (reference sequence). The CDR3 length is 15 residues. J lost 3 bases, V lost 2 bases, and 8 bases had no gene match.

This clone has a handful of counts. V and J are TRBV9 and TRBJ2-7; 9 bases line up with TRBD1. This CDR3 has 17 residues. Germline V gene lookup returns CDR1 SGDLS and CDR2 YYNGEE. The J segment lost 0 bases and the V segment lost 0 bases, leaving 7 bases of the junction unmatched. Written as DNA, the CDR3 is TGTGCCAGCAGCGTAGTATACGGGACAGGGTCCTCCTACGAGCAGTACGTC. This translates into CASSVVYGTGSSYEQYV.

This clone was picked up many times. The CDR3 loop reads CSVSLGGNEQYV. CDR3 sequence (DNA): TGCAGCGTGAGCCTGGGGGGTAACGAGCAGTACGTC. The V and J genes are TRBV29-1 and TRBJ2-7; the D gene is possibly TRBD2 (6 bases). The CDR3 runs to 12 residues. Germline V gene sequence: CDR1 SQVTM, CDR2 ANQGSEA. The V gene lost 6 bases and the J gene lost 5 bases, with 14 bases spanning the gap.

The chain has TRBV7-2 and TRBJ2-3; 7 nucleotides align to TRBD1. The CDR3 loop spans 14 amino acids. Germline V CDR1 and CDR2: SGHTA, FQGNSA. The V segment lost 5 bases and the J segment 4 bases; nucleotides outside the gene matches: 6. The CDR3 is CASSPGTVSDTQYF. CDR3 nucleotides: TGTGCCAGCAGCCCGGGGACAGTTTCAGATACGCAGTATTTT.

The genes are TRBV6-1 and TRBJ1-5, with D uncertain. With 1 base removed from V and 4 bases from J, the gap between germline ends came to 5 bases. This CDR3 region has 13 residues. Germline V gene sequence: CDR1 MNHNS, CDR2 SASEGT. The CDR3 protein is CASSEGGNQPQHF. CDR3 DNA: TGTGCCAGCAGTGAAGGGGGTAATCAGCCCCAGCATTTT.

V usage is TRBV7-2 and J usage is TRBJ2-5, with D tentatively TRBD2 (5 bases). The CDR3 contains 17 residues. V lost 1 base, J lost 9 bases, and 24 bases lay in between. Germline V gene lookup returns CDR1 SGHTA and CDR2 FQGNSA. The CDR3 here is CASSLVGPGGPASAQYF. In nucleotides, the CDR3 is TGTGCCAGCAGCTTAGTAGGCCCAGGAGGCCCTGCTTCGGCCCAGTACTTC. Full variable domain (outside the CDR3, taken from reference TRBV7-2 and TRBJ2-5): GAGVSQSPSNKVTEKGKDVELRCDPISGHTALYWYRQSLGQGLEFLIYFQGNSAPDKSGLPSDRFSAERTGGSVSTLTIQRTQQEDSAVYLCASSLVGPGGPASAQYFGPGTRLLVL.

There are a few counts of this clone. The V gene is TRBV25-1, the J gene TRBJ1-5, with D hard to call. Germline CDR1 reads MGHDK; CDR2 reads SYGVNS. The CDR3 spans 16 residues. The V gene lost 3 bases and the J gene lost 5 bases, with 17 bases spanning the gap. Here the CDR3 DNA reads TGTGCCAGCAGTGATGCAGGCCTTAGGGATGATCAGCCCCAGCATTTT. Its translation: CASSDAGLRDDQPQHF.

The chain couples TRBV5-6 to TRBJ2-3; D is uncertain. The CDR3 loop spans 14 amino acids. The germline V gene has CDR1 SGHDT and CDR2 YYEEEE. The V and J ends lost 0 bases and 1 base respectively, with 6 bases between them. As DNA, the CDR3 is TGTGCCAGCAGCTTGGGGAGAGGCACAGATACGCAGTATTTT. Protein product: CASSLGRGTDTQYF.

This clone was counted a single time. The chain is built from TRBV4-1 and TRBJ1-5; D unclear. CDR3 length: 17 residues. Trimming removed 0 bases from V and 1 base from J, with 13 bases in between. Germline V CDR1 and CDR2: MGHRA, YSYEKL. CDR3 bases: TGCGCCAGCAGCCAAGATTGGTTCCAGGCCAGCAATCAGCCCCAGCATTTT. This codes for CASSQDWFQASNQPQHF.

This clone has just a few counts. The CDR3 DNA is TGTGCCAGCTCCCCGAGGGGGGCAGCGACCACAGATACGCAGTATTTT. It codes for CASSPRGAATTDTQYF. The chain uses TRBV18 and TRBJ2-3; D possibly uses TRBD1 or TRBD2 (6 bases each). Trimming removed 6 bases from V and 2 bases from J, with 18 bases in between. Germline V gene data show CDR1 as KGHSH and CDR2 as LQKENI. The CDR3 has 16 residues.

The CDR3 loop reads CASSWAGGHNQPQHF. DNA for the CDR3: TGTGCCAGCAGCTGGGCCGGGGGGCACAATCAGCCCCAGCATTTT. V and J are TRBV5-6 and TRBJ1-5, with D possibly matching TRBD1 (6 bases). Looked up from germline, CDR1 is SGHDT and CDR2 is YYEEEE. This CDR3 comprises 15 residues. V was trimmed by 3 bases and J by 3 bases, leaving 13 bases between them.

The chain links TRBV2 to TRBJ1-2; no clear D. This CDR3 spans 11 amino acids. The germline V gene has CDR1 SNHLY and CDR2 FYNNEI. V lost 4 bases, J lost 8 bases, and 8 bases lay in between. The CDR3 loop reads CASSAGQGYTF. The CDR3 bases are TGTGCCAGCAGTGCCGGGCAGGGCTACACCTTC.

There are a few counts of this clone. The CDR3 coding sequence is TGTGCCAGCAGTGAATGGGGGTCGAACACCGGGGAGCTGTTTTTT. It codes for CASSEWGSNTGELFF. This chain joins TRBV25-1 and TRBJ2-2; D is perhaps TRBD1 or TRBD2 (5 bases each). Trimming stripped 1 base from V and 0 bases from J, with 6 bases between. This CDR3 spans 15 amino acids. CDR1 MGHDK and CDR2 SYGVNS come from the germline V gene.

DNA of the CDR3: TGTGCCAGCAGTGTACGACTAGAAGCAGATACGCAGTATTTT. As protein: CASSVRLEADTQYF. The chain has TRBV2 and TRBJ2-3; D possibly corresponds to TRBD2 (6 bases). The CDR3 loop spans 14 amino acids. The V end was cut by 4 bases, the J end by 4 bases, with 12 bases between. Germline CDR1 is SNHLY and CDR2 is FYNNEI.

CDR3 DNA: TGTGCCAGCAGCGTTTCTGGCGGGGGGTTCCAAGAGACCCAGTACTTC. Its translation is CASSVSGGGFQETQYF. The gene calls are TRBV13 and TRBJ2-5; 8 bases agree with TRBD2. The junction had 9 bases not matched to a gene; V was cut back by 5 bases and J by 1 base. CDR1 PRHDT and CDR2 FYEKMQ come from the germline V gene (reference sequence). The CDR3 totals 16 residues.

The table lists this clone with a few counts. The V gene is TRBV2, the J gene TRBJ2-7; D is unclear. The V gene's germline CDR1 is SNHLY and CDR2 FYNNEI. There are 12 residues in the CDR3. The V and J ends lost 2 bases and 4 bases respectively, with 6 bases between them. The CDR3 DNA reads TGTGCCAGCAGTGAAATCGGGTACGAGCAGTACTTC. As protein: CASSEIGYEQYF.

This clone has more than one count but fewer than ten. The V call is TRBV7-2, the J call TRBJ1-6; D call uncertain. The germline gives CDR1 SGHTA, CDR2 FQGNSA. Deletions cut 0 bases from V and 8 bases from J, with 5 bases between. This CDR3 comprises 13 residues. Written as DNA, the CDR3 is TGTGCCAGCAGCTTAGCTAGCGATTCACCCCTCCACTTT. It specifies CASSLASDSPLHF. The full variable domain, in which reference TRBV7-2 and TRBJ1-6 provide the parts outside the CDR3, is GAGVSQSPSNKVTEKGKDVELRCDPISGHTALYWYRQSLGQGLEFLIYFQGNSAPDKSGLPSDRFSAERTGGSVSTLTIQRTQQEDSAVYLCASSLASDSPLHFGNGTRLTVT.

DNA for the CDR3: TGCGCCAGCAGCCAAGAGTACAGGGGAATCTCTGGGGCCAACGTCCTGACTTTC. Its translation is CASSQEYRGISGANVLTF. This rearrangement joins TRBV4-3 to TRBJ2-6; 7 bases match TRBD1. V lost 0 bases to trimming and J lost 0 bases; unmatched junction nucleotides: 5. This CDR3 is 18 amino acids long. CDR1 and CDR2 (germline): LGHNA, YSLEER.

The chain recombines TRBV9 with TRBJ2-4, with D tentatively TRBD1 or TRBD2 (5 bases each). Trimming pared 3 bases from V and 2 bases from J, leaving 15 bases between. Per the germline V gene, CDR1 is SGDLS and CDR2 is YYNGEE. The CDR3 spans 16 residues. The CDR3 loop reads CASSAWGDSSKNIQYF. The CDR3 bases are TGTGCCAGCAGCGCGTGGGGAGACAGTTCCAAAAACATTCAGTACTTC. The full variable domain, its missing parts supplied by reference TRBV9 and TRBJ2-4, is DSGVTQTPKHLITATGQRVTLRCSPRSGDLSVYWYQQSLDQGLQFLIQYYNGEERAKGNILERFSAQQFPDLHSELNLSSLELGDSALYFCASSAWGDSSKNIQYFGAGTRLSVL.

The chain links TRBV9 to TRBJ1-2; D remains ambiguous. The CDR3 consists of 19 residues. CDR1 is SGDLS and CDR2 is YYNGEE in the germline V gene. With 3 bases removed from V and 3 bases from J, the gap between germline ends came to 27 bases. CDR3 in DNA: TGTGCCAGCAGCGCCGGAGGGCAAGGGCGAACCCTACCCGACTATGGCTACACCTTC. As protein: CASSAGGQGRTLPDYGYTF.

The V gene is TRBV7-2, the J gene TRBJ2-7, with 7 bases fitting TRBD1. Germline loops: CDR1 SGHTA, CDR2 FQGNSA. This CDR3 comprises 13 residues. Trimming at V came to 5 bases and at J to 3 bases, leaving 4 bases not matched to a gene. The CDR3 sequence is CASSGTAYYEQYF. The CDR3 region has the DNA TGTGCCAGCAGCGGGACAGCCTACTACGAGCAGTACTTC.

This clone was recorded once. The J gene is TRBJ2-3, the V gene TRBV9; D is undetermined. This CDR3 contains 15 residues. V was shortened by 0 bases and J by 1 base, with 9 bases between the two germline ends. The V gene's germline CDR1 is SGDLS and CDR2 YYNGEE. Written as DNA, the CDR3 is TGTGCCAGCAGCGTAGTCCCTACGGGCACAGATACGCAGTATTTT. It translates to CASSVVPTGTDTQYF.

This clone was detected a few times. The genes are TRBV29-1 and TRBJ2-1; no definite D call. CDR1 is SQVTM and CDR2 is ANQGSEA in the germline V gene. The CDR3 sequence is 13 residues long. Between the trimmed V and J ends, which lost 8 bases and 2 bases, there was a span of 13 bases. CDR3 in amino acids: CSLGGFTYNEQFF. The CDR3 DNA reads TGCAGCCTTGGCGGTTTTACCTACAATGAGCAGTTCTTC.